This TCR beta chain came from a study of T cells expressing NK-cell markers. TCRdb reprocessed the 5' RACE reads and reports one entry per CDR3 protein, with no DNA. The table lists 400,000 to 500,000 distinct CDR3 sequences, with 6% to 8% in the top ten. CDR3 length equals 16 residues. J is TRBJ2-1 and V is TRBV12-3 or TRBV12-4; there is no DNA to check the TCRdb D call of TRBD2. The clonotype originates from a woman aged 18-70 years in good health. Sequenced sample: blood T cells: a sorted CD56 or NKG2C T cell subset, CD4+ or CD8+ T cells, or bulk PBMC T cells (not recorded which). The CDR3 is CASSLALETRENEQFF.